The 16 T cell receptor beta chains presented below share a single source sample, sequenced in a study of PD-1 blockade in classical Hodgkin lymphoma. Measured with immunoSEQ multiplex PCR; TCRdb has only the in-frame clones, and not every one. This table has around 25,000 clones, about 80% appearing once. All patients relapsed after autologous stem cell transplantation, and brentuximab vedotin exposure varied. Specimen: peripheral blood mononuclear cells (PBMCs), collected at baseline. These receptor sequences come from a human donor with classical Hodgkin lymphoma.

This clone was observed once. This chain joins TRBV9 and TRBJ2-7, with TRBD2 matching 9 bases. The V segment lost 0 bases and the J segment 3 bases; nucleotides outside the gene matches: 7. The CDR3 totals 16 residues. The V gene's germline CDR1 is SGDLS and CDR2 YYNGEE. The CDR3 DNA is TGTGCCAGCAGCGTAGAGAGTAGCGGGGGTTTCTACGAGCAGTACTTC. It encodes CASSVESSGGFYEQYF.

The J gene is TRBJ1-1, the V gene TRBV6-6, with a tentative D call TRBD1 (6 bases). The germline V gene has CDR1 MNHNY and CDR2 SVGAGI (reference sequence). V was cut by 5 bases and J by 5 bases, with 15 bases left in between. There are 14 residues in the CDR3. In DNA, the CDR3 is TGTGCCAGCAGTCGTCGGACAGAGTTAACTGAAGCTTTCTTT. The encoded protein is CASSRRTELTEAFF.

CDR3 amino acids: CASSSSGGTDTQYF. The DNA for the CDR3 is TGTGCCAGCAGCTCTAGCGGAGGGACAGATACGCAGTATTTT. The chain uses TRBV7-2 and TRBJ2-3, with 7 bases matching TRBD2. V was pared by 4 bases and J by 3 bases, with 4 bases of the junction left unmatched. This CDR3 spans 14 amino acids. Germline loops: CDR1 SGHTA, CDR2 FQGNSA.

The J gene is TRBJ2-7, the V gene TRBV7-9; maybe TRBD1 (8 bases). CDR1 and CDR2 from the germline V gene are SEHNR and FQNEAQ (reference sequence). The CDR3 is made up of 18 amino acids. V was pared by 5 bases and J by 5 bases, with 28 bases between. CDR3 protein: CASSQGQGGTRLRDEQYF. The CDR3 nucleotides are TGTGCCAGCAGCCAAGGACAGGGAGGGACTCGTTTACGCGACGAGCAGTACTTC.

The table lists this clone with a count of one. This chain links TRBV27 with TRBJ2-7; weak D call: TRBD2 (6 bases). Germline-derived CDR1 and CDR2 are MNHEY and SMNVEV (reference sequence). V gave up 6 bases and J gave up 0 bases, with 18 bases separating them. CDR3 length: 16 amino acids. The CDR3 region has the DNA TGTGCCAGCAGCTACATCGGGGGAAGAAGCTCCTACGAGCAGTACTTC. It specifies CASSYIGGRSSYEQYF.

V and J are TRBV4-3 and TRBJ1-4, with TRBD1 matching over 9 bases. This CDR3 has 16 residues. V shed 1 base and J 6 bases; nucleotides not matched to a gene: 6. CDR1 is LGHNA, CDR2 YSLEER, per germline. The CDR3 DNA is TGCGCCAGCAGCCAAGGGGCGGGACAGGGCGATGAAAAACTGTTTTTT. Its translation is CASSQGAGQGDEKLFF.

The chain joins TRBV29-1 to TRBJ2-5, with 8 bases lining up with TRBD1. Germline-derived CDR1 and CDR2 are SQVTM and ANQGSEA. CDR3 length equals 15 residues. Trimming cost V 2 bases and J 7 bases; bases outside gene matches: 12. CDR3 region: CSVESVQGVVGTQYF. CDR3 sequence (DNA): TGCAGCGTTGAATCGGTACAGGGGGTTGTTGGGACCCAGTACTTC.

The chain uses TRBV13 and TRBJ2-5; tentatively, D is TRBD2 (6 bases). The germline CDR1 and CDR2 sequences are PRHDT and FYEKMQ (reference sequence). V was trimmed by 0 bases and J by 2 bases, leaving 7 bases between them. This CDR3 has 14 amino acids. The CDR3 nucleotides are TGTGCCAGCAGCTTAGGGCGGGGTCAAGAGACCCAGTACTTC. Amino acid sequence: CASSLGRGQETQYF.

The chain joins TRBV27 to TRBJ2-1, with D possibly being TRBD1 (6 bases). The CDR3 contains 14 residues. Trimming took 4 bases from V and 9 from J, leaving 16 bases between them. The germline gives CDR1 MNHEY, CDR2 SMNVEV (reference sequence). CDR3 nucleotides: TGTGCCAGCAGTTCCTCCTATACAGGGAGTGAGCAGTTCTTC. It specifies CASSSSYTGSEQFF.

The chain couples TRBV27 to TRBJ2-7; tentatively, D is TRBD2 (7 bases). The CDR3 extends over 13 amino acids. CDR1 and CDR2 from the germline V gene are MNHEY and SMNVEV (reference sequence). The ends were cut back, 6 bases at V and 0 bases at J, with 9 bases in the middle. Here the CDR3 reads CASRRGPSYEQYF. Here the CDR3 DNA reads TGTGCCAGCAGGCGGGGGCCCTCCTACGAGCAGTACTTC.

This clone occurred a few times. CDR3 sequence: CASSAGTVSYGYTF. The DNA of the CDR3 is TGTGCCAGCAGCGCCGGGACAGTAAGCTATGGCTACACCTTC. V usage is TRBV9 and J usage is TRBJ1-2; 7 bases are shared with TRBD1. CDR3 length equals 14 residues. Germline assignment: CDR1 SGDLS and CDR2 YYNGEE. With 3 bases clipped from V and 4 bases from J, the junction kept 6 bases outside the gene matches. The variable domain in full, completed from reference TRBV9 and TRBJ1-2, reads DSGVTQTPKHLITATGQRVTLRCSPRSGDLSVYWYQQSLDQGLQFLIQYYNGEERAKGNILERFSAQQFPDLHSELNLSSLELGDSALYFCASSAGTVSYGYTFGSGTRLTVV.

The chain joins TRBV5-6 to TRBJ1-1; D might be TRBD1 (5 bases). The CDR3 contains 14 residues. V shed 4 bases and J shed 0 bases, with 10 bases lying between them. Germline values: CDR1 SGHDT, CDR2 YYEEEE. CDR3 in amino acids: CASSLGTVNTEAFF. The DNA for the CDR3 is TGTGCCAGCAGCCTCGGGACGGTGAACACTGAAGCTTTCTTT.

The count of this clone is one. The V gene is TRBV6-5, the J gene TRBJ1-1; 7 bases agree with TRBD1. Trimming removed 2 bases from V and 5 bases from J; junction bases left unmatched: 8. Germline CDR1 MNHEY, CDR2 SVGAGI. The CDR3 spans 15 residues. CDR3 DNA: TGTGCCAGCAGTTACAAACCAGGGGGGGGGACTGAAGCTTTCTTT. Its translation: CASSYKPGGGTEAFF.

CDR3 bases: TGTGCCACCCTTGGCGGTCCCTACGAGCAGTACTTC. Translated: CATLGGPYEQYF. The chain combines TRBV28 with TRBJ2-7; no reliable D call. CDR3 length equals 12 residues. Between the trimmed V and J ends, which lost 10 bases and 2 bases, there was a span of 12 bases. Germline loops: CDR1 MDHEN, CDR2 SYDVKM.

This sequence joins TRBV6-4 and TRBJ1-1; no firm D call. There are 18 residues in the CDR3. CDR1 is MRHNA and CDR2 is SNTAGT in the germline V gene. V shed 3 bases and J shed 1 base, with 21 bases lying between them. CDR3 in DNA: TGTGCCAGCAGTGAATTTATGGCAGGACTGGGCAGGAACACTGAAGCTTTCTTT. Encoded protein: CASSEFMAGLGRNTEAFF.

DNA of the CDR3: TGCGCCAGCAGCCTCAGCCAGGGGTTGGATGGCTACACCTTC. Protein: CASSLSQGLDGYTF. The J gene is TRBJ1-2, the V gene TRBV4-1; D perhaps matches TRBD1 (6 bases). Trimming pared 4 bases from V and 6 bases from J, leaving 15 bases between. There are 14 residues in the CDR3. Germline values: CDR1 MGHRA, CDR2 YSYEKL.